Reported below is one T cell receptor beta chain. How the authors handled the data: Reference gene primer amplification in the assay estimated nucleated cell counts. TCRdb's table, derived via immunoSEQ multiplex PCR, lists solely in-frame clones and lacks some. The V and J calls and clone size come from that table; D and trimming were worked out from the DNA. The table has roughly 25,000 clones, 80% to 90% seen once. The entry originates in a study of blood T cell repertoires in COVID-19. About the research overall: COVID-19 samples from acute and convalescent phases originated in the United States, Italy and Spain. T cells, B-cell-depleted T cells, or PBMCs supplied cDNA or gDNA.

This CDR3 is built from 15 residues. From germline, CDR1 is SGHRS and CDR2 YFSETQ. V shed 0 bases and J shed 2 bases, with 8 bases lying between them. The TCR comes from a woman older than 75 with acute or convalescent COVID-19. Sequencing was performed on peripheral blood. V gene TRBV5-1 combines with J gene TRBJ2-2; TRBD1 is a possible D gene (6 bases). CDR3 DNA sequence: TGCGCCAGCAGCTTGGGACAGGTTAACACCGGGGAGCTGTTTTTT. Amino acid sequence: CASSLGQVNTGELFF.